What follows describes a single T cell receptor (beta chain). Its antigen is still unknown. One base away there is no much larger clone; base qualities are not given. The data are from a study of blood T cell repertoires in COVID-19 (dated by TCRdb to the early 2020s). Describing the broader study: Samples from collaborators originated in the United States, Italy and Spain and spanned both the acute and convalescent phases of COVID-19. The material from the prospective study consisted of cDNA or gDNA derived from T cells, B-cell-depleted T cells, or PBMCs. The dataset comprised deeply sampled blood TCRbeta repertoires from subjects exposed to, actively infected with, or recovered from COVID-19. The repertoires were released in a freely available public database meant as a resource for research on the immune response to SARS-CoV-2. The samples were drawn from the first 160 participants of the ongoing ImmuneRACE study and from over 950 subjects provided by 6 global collaborators. Nearly every sample came with metadata listing a de-identified subject ID, COVID-19 status, age in years and sex. Where HLA class I and class II types were available, the types were taken from metadata supplied by the sample provider, not from assay-based typing. Study-wide conclusions, independent of this receptor: The amount of clinical and demographic metadata varied by source and participant and was provided uncurated.

Trimming removed 3 bases from V and 3 bases from J; the gene matches leave 3 bases unexplained. The CDR3 spans 15 residues, from the cysteine through the phenylalanine. The retained sequence is limited to the CDR3, 45 bases, with the frame set at the first base. CDR1 and CDR2 (SEHNR, FQNEAQ) derive from the germline V gene (reference sequence). Whole blood was collected in K2EDTA tubes by collaborating institutions according to the institutions' own protocols. For TCRbeta analysis, collaborators shipped samples as frozen whole blood, isolated PBMCs, or DNA extracted from either of those sample types. The immunoSEQ Assay, a bias-controlled multiplex PCR, was used to amplify TCRbeta CDR3 regions from genomic DNA. The published analysis was carried out like this. Nucleated cell counts per sample were estimated from amplification of reference gene primers within the assay. To quantify the absolute abundance of each unique TCRbeta CDR3 rearrangement, sequence reads were collapsed and filtered. For each sample, productive Simpson clonality was calculated as the square root of Simpson's diversity index over productive rearrangements. The immuneACCESS repertoire file appears here via TCRdb, limited to in-frame rearrangements. These files lack a portion of the clones; in checked studies, under half of the deficit traces to unresolved V genes, and the cause of the others is not known. The V and J calls and clone size were taken over from that table, and D and trimming were inferred from the DNA. For this sample the table gives fewer than 120,000 clones, of which 76% were detected only once. The ten largest clonotypes hold about 4.1% of the sample.

The material sequenced was peripheral blood. The V and J segments used are TRBV7-9 and TRBJ2-1, with TRBD1 matching 9 junction bases. The receptor comes from a woman older than 75 with acute or convalescent COVID-19. The DNA is as follows: TGTGCCAGCAGCTTTCCGGGACAGGGCTACAATGAGCAGTTCTTC. Its coded protein is CASSFPGQGYNEQFF.